The 28 T cell receptor beta chains in this list originate from one sample, sequenced in a study of blood T cell repertoires in COVID-19. Libraries were prepared by immunoSEQ multiplex PCR; TCRdb keeps only in-frame clonotypes and omits some of them. The sample lists approximately 170,000 clones, about 85% occurring once. Sequencing was performed on peripheral blood. These receptors were taken from a man older than 75 with COVID-19, enrolled during active disease.

Only one count was recorded for this clone. The chain carries TRBV7-2 and TRBJ1-4; weak D call: TRBD1 (6 bases). From germline, CDR1 is SGHTA and CDR2 FQGNSA. The CDR3 loop spans 14 amino acids. Trimming pared 4 bases from V and 4 bases from J, leaving 10 bases between. The CDR3 loop reads CASSSEGHNEKLFF. CDR3 in DNA: TGTGCCAGCAGCTCCGAGGGACATAATGAAAAACTGTTTTTT.

This rearrangement joins TRBV13 to TRBJ2-3; TRBD2 matches 9 bases. CDR1 is PRHDT, CDR2 FYEKMQ, per germline (reference sequence). CDR3 length equals 15 residues. J lost 7 bases, V lost 0 bases, and 5 bases had no gene match. CDR3 loop: CASSLGSGGTNTQYF. CDR3 nucleotides: TGTGCCAGCAGCTTAGGCAGCGGGGGGACGAATACGCAGTATTTT.

The chain joins TRBV19 to TRBJ1-2; perhaps TRBD1 as D (5 bases). Trimming shortened V by 5 bases and J by 5 bases, and 9 bases separated the two germline ends. The CDR3 has 12 residues. Germline V CDR1 and CDR2: LNHDA, SQIVND (reference sequence). As DNA, the CDR3 is TGTGCCAGTAGTTCTACAGGATATGGCTACACCTTC. The encoded protein is CASSSTGYGYTF.

The DNA of the CDR3 is TGTGCCAGCAGTTTATCCACAGTGTATGTGAACACTGAAGCTTTCTTT. Translation: CASSLSTVYVNTEAFF. The rearrangement links TRBV27 to TRBJ1-1, with D unresolved. The CDR3 extends over 16 amino acids. CDR1 is MNHEY, CDR2 SMNVEV, per germline (reference sequence). V lost 0 bases and J 0 bases, leaving 11 bases between the germline ends.

V usage is TRBV7-8 and J usage is TRBJ1-5; D is ambiguous. From germline, CDR1 is SGHVS and CDR2 FQNEAQ. V dropped 3 bases and J dropped 4 bases, with 7 bases sitting between them. The CDR3 loop spans 13 amino acids. The CDR3 DNA reads as TGTGCCAGCAGCTTCGGGAGGAATCAGCCCCAGCATTTT. This gives the protein CASSFGRNQPQHF.

The V gene is TRBV4-3, the J gene TRBJ1-1, with 8 bases matching TRBD1. Germline values: CDR1 LGHNA, CDR2 YSLEER. With V trimmed by 0 bases and J by 1 base, 4 bases remained unmatched. The CDR3 extends over 16 amino acids. The CDR3: CASSQDYRGTNTEAFF. CDR3 sequence (DNA): TGCGCCAGCAGCCAAGATTACAGGGGGACGAACACTGAAGCTTTCTTT.

The chain links TRBV2 to TRBJ2-5; 12 bases fit TRBD1. The CDR3 totals 17 residues. Germline V gene sequence: CDR1 SNHLY, CDR2 FYNNEI. J was trimmed by 5 bases and V by 4 bases; bases with no gene match: 11. Here the CDR3 DNA reads TGTGCCAGCAGTGGGCGAAAGGGACAGGGGGCGCGGGAGACCCAGTACTTC. It specifies CASSGRKGQGARETQYF.

J is TRBJ1-5 and V is TRBV7-7; TRBD1 aligns across 8 bases. The CDR3 has 13 residues. V lost 5 bases to trimming and J lost 5 bases; unmatched junction nucleotides: 2. Germline CDR1 reads SSHAT; CDR2 reads FNYEAQ (reference sequence). The CDR3 region is CASSQDRDQPQHF. The CDR3 nucleotides read TGTGCCAGCAGCCAGGACAGGGATCAGCCCCAGCATTTT.

The rearrangement uses TRBV29-1 and TRBJ2-7; 8 positions agree with TRBD2. V gave up 4 bases and J gave up 4 bases; unmatched junction bases: 3. Germline V gene data show CDR1 as SQVTM and CDR2 as ANQGSEA. The CDR3 covers 12 residues. The CDR3 DNA follows: TGCAGCGTTGGCGGGGGGCTTTACGAGCAGTACTTC. Its protein product is CSVGGGLYEQYF.

The rearrangement links TRBV14 to TRBJ2-1, with 14 bases matching TRBD2. Germline-derived CDR1 and CDR2 are SGHDN and FVKESK. This CDR3 is 17 amino acids long. V lost 4 bases, J lost 3 bases, and 5 bases stayed unmatched. The DNA of the CDR3 is TGTGCCAGCAGCCCGACTAGCGGGGGGGCCTTCTACAATGAGCAGTTCTTC. Translation gives CASSPTSGGAFYNEQFF. The whole variable domain, remainder taken from reference TRBV14 and TRBJ2-1, is EAGVTQFPSHSVIEKGQTVTLRCDPISGHDNLYWYRRVMGKEIKFLLHFVKESKQDESGMPNNRFLAERTGGTYSTLKVQPAELEDSGVYFCASSPTSGGAFYNEQFFGPGTRLTVL.

The V gene is TRBV18, the J gene TRBJ1-4; D gene uncertain. The CDR3 has 14 residues. V lost 9 bases and J 0 bases, leaving 11 bases between the germline ends. The germline V gene has CDR1 KGHSH and CDR2 LQKENI. CDR3 in amino acids: CASTRLSTNEKLFF. As DNA, the CDR3 is TGTGCCAGTACTAGACTTTCAACTAATGAAAAACTGTTTTTT.

The chain joins TRBV7-8 to TRBJ1-2, with D perhaps TRBD1 (6 bases). The CDR3 length is 13 residues. V was pared by 5 bases and J by 4 bases, with 11 bases between. Germline V gene data show CDR1 as SGHVS and CDR2 as FQNEAQ. In nucleotides, the CDR3 is TGTGCCAGCAGCCAAGACAGGACCTATGGCTACACCTTC. This sequence encodes CASSQDRTYGYTF.

The chain has TRBV2 and TRBJ2-2; D is ambiguous. The germline V gene has CDR1 SNHLY and CDR2 FYNNEI. This CDR3 contains 14 residues. Trimming left V 8 bases short and J 5 bases short, with 15 bases between. CDR3 protein: CASSWNSRTGELFF. The CDR3 DNA reads TGTGCCAGCTCCTGGAACAGCCGGACCGGGGAGCTGTTTTTT.

This chain uses TRBV28 with TRBJ1-2; 7 bases fit TRBD1. This CDR3 contains 14 residues. The germline V gene has CDR1 MDHEN and CDR2 SYDVKM. With 2 bases clipped from V and 7 bases from J, the junction kept 7 bases outside the gene matches. CDR3 bases: TGTGCCAGCAGTTTAGACAGGGCACGAGTTGGCTACACCTTC. Translation: CASSLDRARVGYTF.

This chain connects TRBV5-1 to TRBJ2-7; the D gene is possibly TRBD2 (5 bases). Germline V lookup: CDR1 SGHRS, CDR2 YFSETQ. Trimming shortened V by 4 bases and J by 2 bases, and 16 bases separated the two germline ends. The CDR3 loop spans 15 amino acids. In DNA form, the CDR3 reads TGCGCCAGCAGCATAGCGCCCCGGCCTACCTACGAGCAGTACTTC. Its translation: CASSIAPRPTYEQYF.

This sequence joins TRBV27 and TRBJ1-2; D possibly corresponds to TRBD1 (6 bases). This CDR3 contains 13 residues. V shed 2 bases and J shed 5 bases, with 9 bases lying between them. CDR1 and CDR2 from the germline V gene are MNHEY and SMNVEV (reference sequence). CDR3 in amino acids: CASSLGRGYGYTF. In DNA, the CDR3 is TGTGCCAGCAGTTTAGGCAGGGGATATGGCTACACCTTC.

The V and J genes are TRBV7-3 and TRBJ1-2, with 12 bases lining up with TRBD1. The CDR3 covers 16 residues. The trim removed 0 bases at V and 2 bases at J, leaving 1 base unmatched. CDR1 is SGHTA, CDR2 FQGTGA, per germline. The CDR3 here is CASSLTGTGGNYGYTF. CDR3 DNA sequence: TGTGCCAGCAGCTTAACGGGGACAGGGGGCAACTATGGCTACACCTTC. The whole variable domain, filled in from reference TRBV7-3 and TRBJ1-2, reads GAGVSQTPSNKVTEKGKYVELRCDPISGHTALYWYRQSLGQGPEFLIYFQGTGAADDSGLPNDRFFAVRPEGSVSTLKIQRTERGDSAVYLCASSLTGTGGNYGYTFGSGTRLTVV.

The rearrangement joins TRBV15 to TRBJ1-5; 9 bases match TRBD1. Germline CDR1 is LNHNV and CDR2 is YYDKDF (reference sequence). This CDR3 comprises 17 residues. V dropped 3 bases and J dropped 4; count of bases not matched to a gene: 10. The CDR3 sequence is CATSRPPGQGPNQPQHF. The CDR3 nucleotides read TGTGCCACCAGCAGGCCTCCGGGACAGGGTCCAAATCAGCCCCAGCATTTT. The variable domain in full, with the rest retrieved from reference TRBV15 and TRBJ1-5, is DAMVIQNPRYQVTQFGKPVTLSCSQTLNHNVMYWYQQKSSQAPKLLFHYYDKDFNNEADTPDNFQSRRPNTSFCFLDIRSPGLGDTAMYLCATSRPPGQGPNQPQHFGDGTRLSIL.

The chain carries TRBV19 and TRBJ1-5; 8 nucleotides line up with TRBD1. The CDR3 is 14 amino acids. V gave up 5 bases and J gave up 6 bases; unmatched junction bases: 6. From germline, CDR1 is LNHDA and CDR2 SQIVND (reference sequence). The CDR3 region has the DNA TGTGCCAGTAGTGTGACAGGGGATAGTCAGCCCCAGCATTTT. Protein sequence: CASSVTGDSQPQHF.

The chain's CDR3 is CASSESSGGATDTQYF. DNA of the CDR3: TGTGCCAGCAGTGAATCTAGCGGGGGGGCGACAGATACGCAGTATTTT. The rearrangement joins TRBV25-1 to TRBJ2-3, with TRBD2 matching over 12 bases. CDR1 and CDR2 from the germline V gene are MGHDK and SYGVNS. The CDR3 runs to 16 residues. V shed 1 base and J 3 bases; nucleotides not matched to a gene: 2.

This clone was picked up a small number of times. The rearrangement links TRBV7-9 to TRBJ1-6, with 7 bases lining up with TRBD1. V lost 0 bases, J lost 7 bases, and 3 bases stayed unmatched. The CDR3 sequence is 15 residues long. Per germline, CDR1 SEHNR and CDR2 FQNEAQ (reference sequence). As DNA, the CDR3 is TGTGCCAGCAGCTTAGCGGCAGGGGGGAATTCACCCCTCCACTTT. Translating it yields CASSLAAGGNSPLHF.

The chain couples TRBV5-4 to TRBJ1-3; 11 bases align to TRBD1. CDR3 size: 16 residues. CDR1 is SGHNT, CDR2 YYREEE, per germline (reference sequence). V lost 4 bases to trimming and J lost 0 bases; unmatched junction nucleotides: 3. CDR3 coding DNA: TGTGCCAGCAGCCCCGGACAGGGGGCCTCTGGAAACACCATATATTTT. Protein sequence: CASSPGQGASGNTIYF.

This chain joins TRBV7-2 and TRBJ1-6, with TRBD1 identical over 8 bases. The CDR3 is 15 amino acids. V dropped 5 bases and J dropped 9; count of bases not matched to a gene: 9. CDR1 and CDR2 (germline): SGHTA, FQGNSA. CDR3 DNA: TGTGCCAGCAGCCCCCCGGGACAGGTGGGTTCACCCCTCCACTTT. Its translation is CASSPPGQVGSPLHF.

The V call is TRBV10-1, the J call TRBJ1-4, with TRBD1 as a possible D gene (6 bases). Germline lookup yields CDR1 WNHNN and CDR2 SYGVQD (reference sequence). Trimming pared 10 bases from V and 5 bases from J, leaving 14 bases between. CDR3 size: 13 residues. The CDR3 DNA reads TGCGCCACCAGCCCAGGGGAGAATGAAAAACTGTTTTTT. Translated, it gives CATSPGENEKLFF.

The chain joins TRBV7-9 to TRBJ2-3; 8 positions match TRBD2. Germline loops: CDR1 SEHNR, CDR2 FQNEAQ (reference sequence). This CDR3 is built from 14 residues. V dropped 5 bases and J dropped 1; count of bases not matched to a gene: 2. The CDR3: CASSPTSGTDTQYF. In nucleotides, the CDR3 is TGTGCCAGCAGCCCGACTAGCGGCACAGATACGCAGTATTTT.

This rearrangement joins TRBV12-3 or TRBV12-4 to TRBJ2-5; TRBD1 aligns across 8 bases. V lost 6 bases, J lost 4 bases, and 4 bases stayed unmatched. The CDR3 sequence is 13 residues long. The CDR3 coding sequence is TGTGCCAGCAGCCCCGACAGGGGAGAGACCCAGTACTTC. Its protein product is CASSPDRGETQYF.

The chain combines TRBV6-2 or TRBV6-3 with TRBJ2-5, with D possibly matching TRBD1 (5 bases). Germline V lookup: CDR1 MNHEY, CDR2 SVGEGT. Trimming removed 4 bases from V and 1 base from J, with 10 bases in between. This CDR3 contains 14 residues. CDR3 in amino acids: CASSSKGFQETQYF. Here the CDR3 DNA reads TGTGCCAGCAGTTCTAAGGGGTTCCAAGAGACCCAGTACTTC.

The J gene is TRBJ1-1, the V gene TRBV12-3 or TRBV12-4, with D perhaps matching TRBD1 (5 bases). This CDR3 contains 12 residues. Trimming cost V 5 bases and J 3 bases, with 7 bases left between them. The CDR3: CASSDSYTEAFF. DNA for the CDR3: TGTGCCAGCAGTGACAGTTACACTGAAGCTTTCTTT.